The 10 T cell receptor beta chains below were found in one sample sequenced in a study of T cells after yellow fever vaccination (dated by TCRdb to the late 2010s). The intended sense of this specimen's treatment or condition label: live attenuated yellow fever vaccine strain. Library creation used 5' RACE. For sequencing, an Illumina HiSeq 2500 was employed. TCRdb reworked the public reads: Q25 trimming with fastp, MiXCR clone assembly, productive beta chains retained. Merged by CDR3 protein, the rows form single entries marked with the most common genes and DNA. In all, the sample holds fewer than 350,000 distinct CDR3 sequences, and roughly 8.7% of those were seen once. The ten largest clones represent roughly 18% of the sample. The material was PBMCs, obtained on the day of the first yellow fever vaccination. Receptors originate from a young man who received the YFV17D yellow fever vaccine.

This clonotype occurred many times. The chain joins TRBV7-9 to TRBJ2-5; D possibly corresponds to TRBD2 (7 bases). Germline CDR1 and CDR2: SEHNR and FQNEAQ (reference sequence). V gave up 8 bases and J gave up 2 bases, with 12 bases separating them. The CDR3 totals 13 residues. CDR3 loop: CASEGGGQETQYF. The CDR3 DNA reads as TGTGCCAGCGAAGGGGGGGGTCAAGAGACCCAGTACTTC.

The table lists this clonotype with a count of one. This rearrangement joins TRBV5-1 to TRBJ1-1; D is unclear. The germline CDR1 and CDR2 sequences are SGHRS and YFSETQ. Deletions cut 3 bases from V and 5 bases from J, with 14 bases between. This CDR3 contains 14 residues. The CDR3: CASSSSTRETEAFF. The CDR3 coding sequence is TGCGCCAGCAGCTCATCCACGCGGGAGACTGAAGCTTTCTTT.

The chain uses TRBV19 and TRBJ2-2, with 9 bases lining up with TRBD1. The V gene end was trimmed by 6 bases and the J gene end by 7 bases; junction bases not matched to a gene: 12. Germline CDR1 and CDR2: LNHDA and SQIVND (reference sequence). This CDR3 spans 16 amino acids. In nucleotides, the CDR3 is TGTGCCAGTAGATCGCAAGGGACAGGGCTAGGCGGGGAGCTGTTTTTT. Translating gives CASRSQGTGLGGELFF.

The chain employs TRBV7-2 and TRBJ2-5; tentative D call: TRBD2 (5 bases). In germline, CDR1 is SGHTA, CDR2 FQGNSA. The CDR3 contains 16 residues. V lost 1 base and J lost 2, with 14 bases in between. This chain's CDR3 is CASSLVPMEEQETQYF. CDR3 in DNA: TGTGCCAGCAGCTTAGTCCCTATGGAGGAACAAGAGACCCAGTACTTC.

This clonotype has ten or more counts. The chain recombines TRBV5-1 with TRBJ2-3; 14 bases agree with TRBD2. The V segment lost 0 bases and the J segment 4 bases; nucleotides outside the gene matches: 4. The germline V gene has CDR1 SGHRS and CDR2 YFSETQ. The CDR3 runs to 17 residues. CDR3 in DNA: TGCGCCAGCAGCTTGGAGGGGACTAGCGGGGGCGCAGATACGCAGTATTTT. This translates into CASSLEGTSGGADTQYF.

The chain recombines TRBV20-1 with TRBJ1-6, with TRBD1 matching 9 bases. This CDR3 spans 14 amino acids. Trimming removed 6 bases from V and 7 bases from J; junction bases left unmatched: 7. Germline V gene sequence: CDR1 DFQATT, CDR2 SNEGSKA (reference sequence). DNA of the CDR3: TGCAGTGCCACAGGGGGCGCAGGGAATTCACCCCTCCACTTT. It codes for CSATGGAGNSPLHF.

This clonotype was picked up a small number of times. The chain joins TRBV20-1 to TRBJ2-1, with D perhaps TRBD2 (5 bases). CDR1 and CDR2 from the germline V gene are DFQATT and SNEGSKA (reference sequence). This CDR3 has 13 residues. V gave up 4 bases and J gave up 5 bases, with 12 bases separating them. This chain's CDR3 is CSAKKRTDNEQFF. In nucleotides, the CDR3 is TGCAGTGCTAAAAAACGGACTGACAATGAGCAGTTCTTC.

This clonotype came up a few times. The genes are TRBV7-9 and TRBJ1-2; no firm D call. CDR3 length: 14 amino acids. The ends were cut back, 5 bases at V and 3 bases at J, with 13 bases in the middle. The V gene's germline CDR1 is SEHNR and CDR2 FQNEAQ (reference sequence). The CDR3 coding sequence is TGTGCCAGCAGCCAACCAGACATCTACTATGGCTACACCTTC. This sequence encodes CASSQPDIYYGYTF.

This clonotype was recorded at least ten times. The chain employs TRBV19 and TRBJ1-2, with TRBD1 matching 9 bases. Germline CDR1 is LNHDA and CDR2 is SQIVND (reference sequence). The trim removed 6 bases at V and 5 bases at J, leaving 7 bases unmatched. The CDR3 has 14 residues. The CDR3 is CASRAQGAGYGYTF. CDR3 DNA sequence: TGTGCCAGTAGGGCACAGGGGGCCGGTTATGGCTACACCTTC.

CDR3 DNA sequence: TGTGCCAGCAGTTATACTAGCGGGGTTTACAATGAGCAGTTCTTC. Its protein product is CASSYTSGVYNEQFF. The V call is TRBV6-5, the J call TRBJ2-1; 10 bases line up with TRBD2. Germline-derived CDR1 and CDR2 are MNHEY and SVGAGI. CDR3 length: 15 residues. The junction had 3 bases not matched to a gene; V was cut back by 3 bases and J by 4 bases.